This T cell receptor beta chain originates from a study of T-cell reconstitution after alpha-beta-depleted transplantation in children (dated by TCRdb to about 2016). Broadly, across the study: Using TCR repertoire profiling, the study followed T-cell immune reconstitution in a quantitative way in children after TCRalphabeta/CD19-depleted allogeneic hematopoietic cell transplantation. The paper's findings and limits, for the study overall: Over subsequent months, a decline in hyperexpanded clone frequencies was noted, and after one year, T-cell counts and TCRbeta diversity were mostly ascribed to newly produced T cells. The apparently early recovery of alphabetaT-cell counts about two months after transplant reportedly depended on only several hundred rapidly expanded clones that came from non-depleted graft cells. In some patients, the high TCRbeta diversity seen at day 60 was put down to recipient T cells and intrathymic progenitors that had survived conditioning.

There are 14 amino acids in the CDR3, from cysteine to phenylalanine inclusive. Left in the record is the CDR3 DNA by itself, 42 bases read in frame from the first base. Trimmed from V: 7 bases; trimmed from J: 0 bases; junction bases lacking a gene match: 2. This clonotype was seen ten or more times. Its antigen remains undetermined. Qualities for individual bases were not recorded, and no much larger clone is one base off. The treatment or condition label here, explained by the study, means: allogeneic hematopoietic cell transplantation with graft depleted of TCRalphabeta T cells and CD19 B cells. The transplant recipients were children given TCRalphabeta/CD19-depleted allogeneic hematopoietic cell grafts. The library was prepared using PCR. TCRdb names Illumina HiSeq 2500 as the instrument used. To normalize quantification of the TCRbeta repertoire, the TCR libraries were built with molecular barcoding that relied on unique molecular identifiers. TCRdb reran the public reads through fastp at Q25 and MiXCR, keeping productive beta chains. Duplicate CDR3 protein sequences are folded into a single record with the most common DNA and genes. Within this sample are a few hundred thousand distinct CDR3 sequences, with around 15% of them counted one time only. 29% of the sample belongs to the ten largest clones.

The chain was built from TRBV12-3 or TRBV12-4 and TRBJ2-2, and TRBD1 matches 7 of the central bases. This receptor was taken from a boy in the first two years of life who had a stem cell transplant for Wiskott-Aldrich syndrome, so the T cells may come from the graft donor. The starting material was PBMCs, mostly from graft donor cells, obtained 360 days after TCRalphabeta/CD19-depleted stem cell transplant. The encoded CDR3 is CASTDRANTGELFF. The DNA sequence reads TGTGCCAGCACTGACAGGGCGAACACCGGGGAGCTGTTTTTT.